This entry lists 21 T cell receptor beta chains sequenced from one sample in a study of immune evolution from preneoplasia to lung adenocarcinoma. Only in-frame clones appear in the TCRdb table, and some are missing; sequencing was by immunoSEQ multiplex PCR. Here the sample spans about 4,900 clones, 88% being singletons. Sequencing was carried out using FFPE invasive lung adenocarcinoma tissue. The receptors come from a person in their fifties with lung adenocarcinoma.

The chain recombines TRBV5-1 with TRBJ1-2, with 7 bases fitting TRBD1. This CDR3 has 14 residues. Germline loops: CDR1 SGHRS, CDR2 YFSETQ. V lost 4 bases to trimming and J lost 7 bases; unmatched junction nucleotides: 10. CDR3 amino acids: CASSHGDRILGYTF. In DNA form, the CDR3 reads TGCGCCAGCAGCCACGGGGACAGAATTCTTGGCTACACCTTC.

V and J are TRBV5-6 and TRBJ1-4; the D is unclear. This CDR3 has 16 amino acids. CDR1 is SGHDT, CDR2 YYEEEE, per germline. V was shortened by 0 bases and J by 4 bases, with 13 bases between the two germline ends. Written as DNA, the CDR3 is TGTGCCAGCAGCTTGGGTGGGCAGCGGTATAATGAAAAACTGTTTTTT. Its protein is CASSLGGQRYNEKLFF.

The gene calls are TRBV4-2 and TRBJ1-4, with a weak D call TRBD1 (6 bases). Trimming cost V 4 bases and J 3 bases, with 12 bases left between them. Germline CDR1 and CDR2: LGHNA and YNFKEQ. This CDR3 has 15 residues. The CDR3: CASSPKGGSNEKLFF. The CDR3 coding sequence is TGTGCCAGCAGCCCGAAGGGGGGATCTAATGAAAAACTGTTTTTT.

The chain links TRBV11-2 to TRBJ1-4; 9 nucleotides match TRBD1. V shed 1 base, J shed 4 bases, and the junction held 1 base outside the gene matches. This CDR3 has 15 residues. Germline V gene lookup returns CDR1 SGHAT and CDR2 FQNNGV. The CDR3 is CASSLGDRDNEKLFF. The CDR3 coding sequence is TGTGCCAGCAGCTTAGGGGACAGGGATAATGAAAAACTGTTTTTT.

The chain has TRBV11-2 and TRBJ2-7; 7 nucleotides match TRBD2. The CDR3 contains 15 residues. The J segment lost 1 base and the V segment lost 4 bases, leaving 7 bases of the junction unmatched. Germline V gene sequence: CDR1 SGHAT, CDR2 FQNNGV. CDR3 sequence (DNA): TGTGCCAGCAGCTCCCGAATAGCGGGTTCCTACGAGCAGTACTTC. It yields the protein CASSSRIAGSYEQYF. Looking up the rest from reference TRBV11-2 and TRBJ2-7 gives the full variable domain: EAGVAQSPRYKIIEKRQSVAFWCNPISGHATLYWYQQILGQGPKLLIQFQNNGVVDDSQLPKDRFSAERLKGVDSTLKIQPAKLEDSAVYLCASSSRIAGSYEQYFGPGTRLTVT.

This clone was counted a single time. The chain couples TRBV28 to TRBJ1-1, with D uncertain. The V and J ends lost 6 bases and 6 bases respectively, with 11 bases between them. This CDR3 comprises 12 residues. Germline assignment: CDR1 MDHEN and CDR2 SYDVKM. The CDR3 region has the DNA TGTGCCAGCAGCTCTCGGACGGCTGAAGCTTTCTTT. Translating it yields CASSSRTAEAFF.

This sequence joins TRBV28 and TRBJ2-5; tentatively, D is TRBD2 (6 bases). The CDR3 totals 16 residues. Germline V gives CDR1 MDHEN, CDR2 SYDVKM. The V end lost 7 bases, the J end lost 1 base, and 19 bases lay between the germline ends. The CDR3 region is CASTPEAGHIQETQYF. CDR3 DNA sequence: TGTGCCAGCACCCCCGAAGCGGGTCACATCCAAGAGACCCAGTACTTC.

The V and J genes are TRBV2 and TRBJ2-7; 11 nucleotides align to TRBD2. Germline V gene sequence: CDR1 SNHLY, CDR2 FYNNEI. V shed 4 bases and J 7 bases; nucleotides not matched to a gene: 9. There are 15 residues in the CDR3. CDR3 bases: TGTGCCAGCAGTGCCTATAGCGGGAGGGCCGATGAGCAGTACTTC. This gives the protein CASSAYSGRADEQYF.

V gene TRBV10-3 combines with J gene TRBJ1-5, with 8 bases fitting TRBD1. Germline CDR1 ENHRY, CDR2 SYGVKD. The CDR3 is made up of 17 amino acids. Germline trimming cut 2 bases from V and 3 bases from J; bases unmatched to any gene: 9. CDR3 DNA: TGTGCCATCAGTGAGGGTCGACAGGGGATAAACAATCAGCCCCAGCATTTT. It codes for CAISEGRQGINNQPQHF.

This rearrangement joins TRBV28 to TRBJ2-5, with D perhaps TRBD1 (6 bases). Trimming removed 6 bases at V and 3 bases at J, with 20 bases between. CDR1 and CDR2 (germline): MDHEN, SYDVKM. The CDR3 sequence is 16 residues long. The CDR3 nucleotides read TGTGCCAGCAGCCCAGGGGCAGGTGGGTTTAAAGAGACCCAGTACTTC. The encoded protein is CASSPGAGGFKETQYF.

The chain carries TRBV20-1 and TRBJ1-1; D not resolved. Germline CDR1 reads DFQATT; CDR2 reads SNEGSKA (reference sequence). The CDR3 is 10 residues long. V was trimmed by 6 bases and J by 1 base, leaving 3 bases between them. The CDR3 DNA follows: TGCAGTGCCTCGAACACTGAAGCTTTCTTT. It encodes CSASNTEAFF.

This clone was seen more than once but under ten times. Other DNA sequences in this sample translate to the same CDR3. The CDR3 DNA reads TGCGCCAGCAGCCAGGAGGGACTAGCAGCCTACGAGCAGTACTTC. Its protein product is CASSQEGLAAYEQYF. This rearrangement joins TRBV4-1 to TRBJ2-7; 9 nucleotides match TRBD2. V was pared by 3 bases and J by 2 bases, with 5 bases of the junction left unmatched. Germline V gene lookup returns CDR1 MGHRA and CDR2 YSYEKL. The CDR3 extends over 15 amino acids.

The chain recombines TRBV2 with TRBJ2-7; D might be TRBD2 (7 bases). This CDR3 is 14 amino acids long. Trimming left V 6 bases short and J 3 bases short, with 15 bases between. The germline CDR1 and CDR2 sequences are SNHLY and FYNNEI. The CDR3 nucleotides are TGTGCCAGCAGACCACAGGGAGGGTACTACGAGCAGTACTTC. This translates into CASRPQGGYYEQYF.

The chain joins TRBV9 to TRBJ1-4; a weak D match, TRBD1 (6 bases). The CDR3 has 16 amino acids. The V end was cut by 2 bases, the J end by 8 bases, with 19 bases between. Looked up from germline, CDR1 is SGDLS and CDR2 is YYNGEE. As DNA, the CDR3 is TGTGCCAGCAGCGTCGAACAGGGTACGGATGGGGAAAAACTGTTTTTT. Amino acids: CASSVEQGTDGEKLFF.

The CDR3 DNA reads as TGTGCCAGCAGCTTAGGGGGCGACTATCGCAATCAGCCCCAGCATTTT. This gives the protein CASSLGGDYRNQPQHF. V is TRBV11-2 and J is TRBJ1-5, with D possibly matching TRBD1 (5 bases). The CDR3 has 16 amino acids. CDR1 is SGHAT, CDR2 FQNNGV, per germline. Deletions cut 1 base from V and 2 bases from J, with 12 bases between.

V gene TRBV30 combines with J gene TRBJ2-1, with D tentatively TRBD1 (6 bases). The CDR3 consists of 13 residues. The germline gives CDR1 GTSNPN, CDR2 SVGIG (reference sequence). V dropped 6 bases and J dropped 6 bases, with 15 bases sitting between them. As DNA, the CDR3 is TGTGCCTGCCTCGCAGGGGATTTCAATGAGCAGTTCTTC. Its protein is CACLAGDFNEQFF. Filled out from reference TRBV30 and TRBJ2-1, the complete variable domain reads SQTIHQWPATLVQPVGSPLSLECTVEGTSNPNLYWYRQAAGRGLQLLFYSVGIGQISSEVPQNLSASRPQDRQFILSSKKLLLSDSGFYLCACLAGDFNEQFFGPGTRLTVL.

This chain joins TRBV5-1 and TRBJ2-5, with TRBD1 as a possible D gene (6 bases). The CDR3 totals 14 residues. Trimming took 3 bases from V and 7 from J, leaving 16 bases between them. The germline gives CDR1 SGHRS, CDR2 YFSETQ. CDR3: CASSWEQGLGTQYF. CDR3 nucleotide sequence: TGCGCCAGCAGCTGGGAACAGGGCCTCGGGACCCAGTACTTC.

Regarding this clone: The junction differs from germline at one of its ends, possibly a read error. This sequence joins TRBV28 and TRBJ2-3, with 7 positions matching TRBD1. In germline, CDR1 is MDHEN, CDR2 SYDVKM. The CDR3 sequence is 12 residues long. CDR3 bases: TGTGCCAGCACCCCATTCAGGGGGAGAGGCGATTTT. It is translated as CASTPFRGRGDF.

V gene TRBV9 combines with J gene TRBJ2-7, with D possibly being TRBD2 (6 bases). Germline CDR1 is SGDLS and CDR2 is YYNGEE. The V end was cut by 0 bases, the J end by 2 bases, with 15 bases between. CDR3 length equals 16 residues. CDR3 DNA sequence: TGTGCCAGCAGCGTAGCTGATGGACTATCGACCTACGAGCAGTACTTC. Amino acids: CASSVADGLSTYEQYF.

This chain connects TRBV21-1 to TRBJ1-5. TRBV21-1 is a listed pseudogene. This CDR3 comprises 14 residues. The CDR3 DNA is TGTGCCAGCAGCAAAGCAGCGGTGGGTCAGCCCCAGCATTTT. Translated: CASSKAAVGQPQHF.

The chain couples TRBV4-2 to TRBJ1-1, with 7 bases matching TRBD1. This CDR3 has 14 amino acids. The germline gives CDR1 LGHNA, CDR2 YNFKEQ. J lost 4 bases, V lost 4 bases, and 6 bases had no gene match. This CDR3 reads CASSPTGEGTEAFF. The CDR3 bases are TGTGCCAGCAGCCCCACAGGGGAGGGCACTGAAGCTTTCTTT.